The clone carrying this TCR beta chain was picked up one time. The record originates from a study of shared clonotypes between healthy human individuals. Some clones are missing from TCRdb's copy, which holds only in-frame ones; the method was immunoSEQ multiplex PCR. Among more than 900,000 clones listed, around 82% were seen once. Trimming removed 1 base from V and 6 bases from J, with 7 bases in between. The CDR3 contains 12 residues. Germline CDR1 and CDR2: GTSNPN and SVGIG (reference sequence). The genes are TRBV30 and TRBJ2-1; D gene ambiguous. The sequencing sample was made of memory CD4+ T cells from PBMCs. Subset indicated: CD45RA-negative fraction. The TCR sequence derives from a man aged 18 to 29 in good health. Some clones in this sample may be carry-over from other donors' samples. The CDR3 protein is CAWSARRNEQFF. The CDR3 DNA reads TGTGCCTGGAGTGCACGACGCAATGAGCAGTTCTTC. Full variable domain (outside the CDR3, taken from reference TRBV30 and TRBJ2-1): SQTIHQWPATLVQPVGSPLSLECTVEGTSNPNLYWYRQAAGRGLQLLFYSVGIGQISSEVPQNLSASRPQDRQFILSSKKLLLSDSGFYLCAWSARRNEQFFGPGTRLTVL.